Listed below are T cell receptor beta chains from one sample, sequenced in a study of identical twins. TCRdb re-called the 5' RACE reads with MiXCR, one entry per CDR3 protein. The sample comprises 500,000 to 600,000 distinct CDR3 sequences, about 20% of which are singletons, and 0.8% to 1% rests with the top ten. This sample also appeared in a second study, on T cells expressing NK-cell markers.

The sample consisted of CD4+ T cells sorted from blood. Receptor source: a woman aged 18-29 years in good health. The CDR3 runs from the conserved cysteine through the conserved F or W. The D gene is left open where the match is weak.

>TRBV20-1|NA
CSAPRSTDTQYF
>TRBV10-3|NA
CAISEYSGTGTDTQYF
>TRBV20-1|NA
CSAPPEVF
>TRBV6-1|TRBD1
CASRPGQGLTEAFF
>TRBV7-2|NA
CASSLIVRGEQYF
>TRBV20-1|TRBD2
CSARGEGREQYF
>TRBV5-5|TRBD1
CASSSMDRTRGFEHF
>TRBV29-1|NA
CSVGRLGRTDTQYF
>TRBV20-1|NA
CSATTGTMNEQFF
>TRBV2|TRBD2
CASSGISGPYNEQFF
>TRBV12-3/TRBV12-4|NA
CASLRTVSYNEQFF
>TRBV7-9|TRBD1
CASSNRGPTDTQYF
>TRBV9|NA
CASSVPFGGELFF
>TRBV11-1|NA
CASSSGGGLYGYTF
>TRBV2|TRBD1
CASSMDRIGTDTQYF
>TRBV6-2/TRBV6-3|NA
CAAANLGPTDTQYF